This section outlines one TCR beta chain sequence together with its context. Its antigen remains unknown. The repertoire was sequenced with immunoSEQ multiplex PCR; TCRdb's copy has only in-frame clones and lacks some. The sample consists of roughly 2 million clones, 95% of them appearing once. This sample was taken from a study of shared clonotypes between healthy human individuals. Study-wide findings and caveats: Among donors, clonotype sharing was expected to be affected by sequencing depth.

V was shortened by 8 bases and J by 4 bases, with 9 bases between the two germline ends. In germline, CDR1 is MGHDK, CDR2 SYGVNS. The CDR3 extends over 11 amino acids. Study donors comprised healthy, HIV-negative adults devoid of recent acute infection or vaccination. This receptor was identified in a young man in good health. Sequencing used naive CD4+ T cells sorted from blood. Subset described: CD45RA+ positively selected. The chain carries TRBV25-1 and TRBJ2-7; D is uncertain. The CDR3 loop reads CASSHGYEQYF. The CDR3 bases are TGTGCCAGCTCACACGGGTACGAGCAGTACTTC.